This T cell receptor (beta chain) came from a study of radiotherapy plus CTLA-4 blockade in lung cancer. Study-wide background: Objective response rate was 15% to 20%; disease control rate, approximately 28%.

In regard to this clone: Its antigen remains unidentified.

The protocol was immunoSEQ multiplex PCR, while the TCRdb copy is restricted to in-frame clones and leaves out a portion. The sample yields 85,000 to 130,000 clones, about 84% seen once. The trim removed 4 bases at V and 6 bases at J, leaving 2 bases unmatched. The CDR3 contains 14 residues. The germline V gene encodes CDR1 SGHTA and CDR2 FQGTGA. General study findings and limits: Clones of tumor-derived TCRs expanded in blood after radiotherapy plus ipilimumab. Reports state that early shifts in blood T cell clones, with interferon-beta, best predicted response.

Ipilimumab-mediated CTLA-4 blockade plus focal radiation was given to patients having chemo-refractory metastatic non-small-cell lung cancer. Here the sequenced sample was peripheral blood, taken from a patient treated with radiotherapy plus ipilimumab. The chain uses TRBV7-3 and TRBJ2-1; TRBD2 agrees at 11 bases. The sequence derives from a human donor with non-small cell lung cancer that progressed on radiotherapy plus ipilimumab. Some clones in this sample may be carry-over from other donors' samples. CDR3 region: CASSSTSGVNEQFF. CDR3 sequence (DNA): TGTGCCAGCAGCTCGACTAGCGGGGTCAATGAGCAGTTCTTC.